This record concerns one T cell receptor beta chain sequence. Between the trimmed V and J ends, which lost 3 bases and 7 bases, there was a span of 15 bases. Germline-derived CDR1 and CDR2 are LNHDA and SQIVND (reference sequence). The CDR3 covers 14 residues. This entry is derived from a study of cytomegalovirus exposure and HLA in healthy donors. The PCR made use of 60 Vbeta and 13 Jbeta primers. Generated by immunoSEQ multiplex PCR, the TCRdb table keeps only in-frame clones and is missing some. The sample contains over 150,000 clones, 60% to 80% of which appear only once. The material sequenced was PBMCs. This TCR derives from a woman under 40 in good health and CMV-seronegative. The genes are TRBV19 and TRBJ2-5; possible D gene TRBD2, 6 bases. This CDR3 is CASSMWRGAGTQYF. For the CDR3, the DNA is TGTGCCAGTAGTATGTGGAGGGGCGCGGGGACCCAGTACTTC.